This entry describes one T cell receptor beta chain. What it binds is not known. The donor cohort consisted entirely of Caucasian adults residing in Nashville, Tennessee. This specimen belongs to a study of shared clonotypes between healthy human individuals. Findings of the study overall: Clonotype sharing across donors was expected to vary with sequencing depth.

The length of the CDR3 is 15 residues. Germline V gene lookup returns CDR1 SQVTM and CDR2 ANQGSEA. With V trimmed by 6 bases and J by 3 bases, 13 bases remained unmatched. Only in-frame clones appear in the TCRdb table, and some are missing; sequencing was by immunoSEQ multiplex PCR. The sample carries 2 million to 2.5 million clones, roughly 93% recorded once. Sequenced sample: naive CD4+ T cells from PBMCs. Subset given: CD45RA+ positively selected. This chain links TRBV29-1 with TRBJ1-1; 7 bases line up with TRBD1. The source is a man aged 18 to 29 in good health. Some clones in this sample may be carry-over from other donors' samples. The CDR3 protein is CSVLLQGTHHTEAFF. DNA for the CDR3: TGCAGCGTCCTTCTACAGGGGACCCACCACACTGAAGCTTTCTTT.